The 28 T cell receptor beta chains presented below share a single source sample, sequenced in a study of identical twins. TCRdb processed the 5' RACE reads anew with MiXCR; each CDR3 protein has one entry. This table holds around 480,000 distinct CDR3 sequences, 13% to 15% found once. The same sample was also used in a study of yellow fever vaccine responses in identical twins.

Sequenced sample: CD4+ T cells sorted from blood. Every receptor here comes from a young woman in good health.

There are a few counts of this clonotype. The V and J genes are TRBV20-1 and TRBJ1-5; no clear D. This CDR3 region has 12 residues. Germline V gene sequence: CDR1 DFQATT, CDR2 SNEGSKA (reference sequence). V lost 5 bases and J lost 4, with 9 bases in between. The CDR3 sequence: CSAPSTNQPQHF. The CDR3 DNA sequence: TGCAGTGCTCCCAGTACGAATCAGCCCCAGCATTTT.

There are a few counts of this clonotype. This chain's CDR3 is CASSPGTWTDTQYF. CDR3 nucleotides: TGTGCCAGCAGTCCCGGGACCTGGACAGATACGCAGTATTTT. This chain uses TRBV2 with TRBJ2-3; the D call may be TRBD1 or TRBD2 (5 bases each). CDR1 and CDR2 (germline): SNHLY, FYNNEI. The CDR3 is made up of 14 amino acids. Trimming shortened V by 5 bases and J by 3 bases, and 12 bases separated the two germline ends.

This clonotype was found many times. The chain recombines TRBV29-1 with TRBJ2-1; 9 positions match TRBD2. The CDR3 has 15 residues. Germline lookup yields CDR1 SQVTM and CDR2 ANQGSEA. J gave up 5 bases and V 7 bases, and 12 bases lay outside the gene matches. The CDR3 here is CSAERAGGRDNEQFF. The CDR3 DNA is TGCAGCGCCGAACGCGCGGGGGGGCGGGACAATGAGCAGTTCTTC.

Of note for this clonotype: At one of its ends the junction is not consistent with the germline gene, which may arise from a read error. The chain has TRBV10-3 and TRBJ1-1; D gene ambiguous. This CDR3 is 12 amino acids long. Germline V gene sequence: CDR1 ENHRY, CDR2 SYGVKD. The CDR3: CAISESMSHGSF. The CDR3 nucleotides read TGTGCCATCAGTGAGTCGATGTCCCATGGGTCGTTT.

This clonotype was counted a few times. Written as DNA, the CDR3 is TGCGCCAGCAGCTTGGGGGACAGGGGAGTTGTTTACCAAGAGACCCAGTACTTC. It codes for CASSLGDRGVVYQETQYF. The rearrangement links TRBV5-1 to TRBJ2-5, with 10 bases fitting TRBD1. The germline gives CDR1 SGHRS, CDR2 YFSETQ. The CDR3 contains 18 residues. Germline trimming cut 0 bases from V and 0 bases from J; bases unmatched to any gene: 8.

This clonotype has only a few counts. J is TRBJ2-4 and V is TRBV20-1, with D unclear. The V gene's germline CDR1 is DFQATT and CDR2 SNEGSKA (reference sequence). CDR3 length: 14 residues. Trimming cost V 6 bases and J 0 bases, with 12 bases left between them. The chain's CDR3 is CSASAPLAKNIQYF. The DNA of the CDR3 is TGCAGTGCAAGTGCCCCGCTAGCCAAAAACATTCAGTACTTC.

In its sample, this clonotype was seen a few times. The chain joins TRBV6-5 to TRBJ2-6; 7 positions agree with TRBD1. There are 15 residues in the CDR3. The trim removed 2 bases at V and 2 bases at J, leaving 0 bases unmatched. In germline, CDR1 is MNHEY, CDR2 SVGAGI. As DNA, the CDR3 is TGTGCCAGCAGTTACGGGACAGCTGGGGCCAACGTCCTGACTTTC. It yields the protein CASSYGTAGANVLTF.

In this sample, this clonotype turned up a few times. This rearrangement joins TRBV20-1 to TRBJ2-1; D ambiguous. V gave up 3 bases and J gave up 8 bases, with 11 bases separating them. The CDR3 sequence is 12 residues long. Germline V gene data show CDR1 as DFQATT and CDR2 as SNEGSKA (reference sequence). The CDR3 is CSASPVSDEQFF. The DNA of the CDR3 is TGCAGTGCTAGCCCAGTTTCTGATGAGCAGTTCTTC.

This clonotype was seen at least ten times. The chain combines TRBV29-1 with TRBJ2-5, with D unresolved. This CDR3 has 13 residues. CDR1 and CDR2 (germline): SQVTM, ANQGSEA. V was trimmed by 5 bases and J by 0 bases, leaving 10 bases between them. CDR3 protein: CSVRPMYQETQYF. The CDR3 bases are TGCAGCGTTCGGCCCATGTACCAAGAGACCCAGTACTTC.

The chain links TRBV7-9 to TRBJ2-5; 7 bases align to TRBD2. The V gene end was trimmed by 5 bases and the J gene end by 1 base; junction bases not matched to a gene: 4. The CDR3 is 14 residues long. CDR1 and CDR2 from the germline V gene are SEHNR and FQNEAQ (reference sequence). CDR3 nucleotide sequence: TGTGCCAGCAGCCCACTAGCGCTCCAAGAGACCCAGTACTTC. It yields the protein CASSPLALQETQYF.

J is TRBJ2-7 and V is TRBV18; no reliable D call. Germline lookup yields CDR1 KGHSH and CDR2 LQKENI. The CDR3 is made up of 13 amino acids. Trimming shortened V by 1 base and J by 3 bases, and 7 bases separated the two germline ends. The CDR3: CASSPREDYEQYF. The CDR3 nucleotides are TGTGCCAGCTCACCACGGGAAGACTACGAGCAGTACTTC.

This chain joins TRBV7-3 and TRBJ2-5; D is perhaps TRBD1 or TRBD2 (5 bases each). Trimming pared 0 bases from V and 5 bases from J, leaving 10 bases between. The CDR3 contains 14 residues. Germline lookup yields CDR1 SGHTA and CDR2 FQGTGA. The CDR3 DNA is TGTGCCAGCAGCTTAACCCGGGACGGGGAGACCCAGTACTTC. This gives the protein CASSLTRDGETQYF.

The V gene is TRBV11-1, the J gene TRBJ2-1, with D tentatively TRBD1 (5 bases). The CDR3 spans 18 residues. Germline loops: CDR1 SGHAT, CDR2 FQDESV (reference sequence). Between the trimmed V and J ends, which lost 0 bases and 0 bases, there was a span of 15 bases. CDR3: CASSLALGRGSSYNEQFF. As DNA, the CDR3 is TGTGCCAGCAGCTTAGCGCTGGGAAGGGGAAGCTCCTACAATGAGCAGTTCTTC.

The rearrangement joins TRBV20-1 to TRBJ2-3; D is perhaps TRBD2 (6 bases). Germline assignment: CDR1 DFQATT and CDR2 SNEGSKA (reference sequence). This CDR3 spans 12 amino acids. V dropped 7 bases and J dropped 2 bases, with 10 bases sitting between them. CDR3 bases: TGCAGTGGTAGGACTACCACAGATACGCAGTATTTT. Translated: CSGRTTTDTQYF.

The chain employs TRBV5-4 and TRBJ2-4, with D possibly TRBD2 on 5 matching bases. CDR1 is SGHNT and CDR2 is YYREEE in the germline V gene (reference sequence). V was cut by 3 bases and J by 0 bases, with 13 bases left in between. The CDR3 is 16 amino acids. The CDR3 loop reads CASSSQDGLAKNIQYF. DNA for the CDR3: TGTGCCAGCAGCTCCCAGGACGGACTAGCCAAAAACATTCAGTACTTC. Supplemented by reference TRBV5-4 and TRBJ2-4, the full variable domain reads ETGVTQSPTHLIKTRGQQVTLRCSSQSGHNTVSWYQQALGQGPQFIFQYYREEENGRGNFPPRFSGLQFPNYSSELNVNALELDDSALYLCASSSQDGLAKNIQYFGAGTRLSVL.

J is TRBJ2-2 and V is TRBV19; D remains unclear. The CDR3 has 16 amino acids. Deletions cut 3 bases from V and 5 bases from J, with 16 bases between. Per the germline V gene, CDR1 is LNHDA and CDR2 is SQIVND (reference sequence). CDR3 residues: CASSILGLARTGELFF. The CDR3 coding sequence is TGTGCCAGTAGTATTTTAGGGTTGGCGAGGACCGGGGAGCTGTTTTTT.

J is TRBJ2-1 and V is TRBV14, with 9 positions matching TRBD2. J was trimmed by 7 bases and V by 4 bases; bases with no gene match: 11. The germline CDR1 and CDR2 sequences are SGHDN and FVKESK. The CDR3 extends over 16 amino acids. The CDR3 DNA follows: TGTGCCAGCAGCCTTGGTAGCGGCGGGGGGGATAATGAGCAGTTCTTC. Its translation: CASSLGSGGGDNEQFF. Full variable domain (rest looked up from reference TRBV14 and TRBJ2-1): EAGVTQFPSHSVIEKGQTVTLRCDPISGHDNLYWYRRVMGKEIKFLLHFVKESKQDESGMPNNRFLAERTGGTYSTLKVQPAELEDSGVYFCASSLGSGGGDNEQFFGPGTRLTVL.

This clonotype has only a few counts. The gene calls are TRBV7-9 and TRBJ1-1; 10 bases line up with TRBD1. Germline V lookup: CDR1 SEHNR, CDR2 FQNEAQ (reference sequence). CDR3 length: 15 amino acids. V lost 1 base and J lost 10; bases outside the gene matches: 9. As DNA, the CDR3 is TGTGCCAGCAGCTTAGGACAGGGGGCGAGAGAAGGAGCTTTCTTT. Translation gives CASSLGQGAREGAFF.

This clonotype was seen repeatedly, ten times or more. The chain combines TRBV4-1 with TRBJ2-3; TRBD2 is a possible D gene (6 bases). The CDR3 is made up of 17 amino acids. CDR1 MGHRA and CDR2 YSYEKL come from the germline V gene. Trimming cost V 0 bases and J 5 bases, with 18 bases left between them. In nucleotides, the CDR3 is TGCGCCAGCAGCCAAGATGCTTCGGGGAGGCCGCTAGATACGCAGTATTTT. It translates to CASSQDASGRPLDTQYF.

This chain joins TRBV27 and TRBJ2-7, with 8 bases aligning to TRBD2. The CDR3 has 14 residues. Germline CDR1 and CDR2: MNHEY and SMNVEV (reference sequence). J lost 5 bases, V lost 2 bases, and 5 bases had no gene match. CDR3 region: CASSLDGGAHEQYF. In nucleotides, the CDR3 is TGTGCCAGCAGTTTAGACGGGGGGGCCCACGAGCAGTACTTC.

The V and J genes are TRBV29-1 and TRBJ2-2; the match to TRBD2 covers 10 bases. CDR1 and CDR2 from the germline V gene are SQVTM and ANQGSEA. With 7 bases clipped from V and 0 bases from J, the junction kept 5 bases outside the gene matches. CDR3 length: 15 residues. The CDR3: CSGSSGSANTGELFF. As DNA, the CDR3 is TGCAGCGGGTCTAGCGGGAGCGCGAACACCGGGGAGCTGTTTTTT.

This chain joins TRBV20-1 and TRBJ2-3; D may be TRBD1 (5 bases). The CDR3 extends over 15 amino acids. Germline assignment: CDR1 DFQATT and CDR2 SNEGSKA (reference sequence). With 6 bases removed from V and 10 bases from J, the gap between germline ends came to 26 bases. The CDR3: CSATGQILPFGSQYF. The CDR3 bases are TGCAGTGCAACCGGACAAATCCTTCCGTTTGGTTCGCAGTATTTT.

The rearrangement uses TRBV20-1 and TRBJ2-3; 8 nucleotides agree with TRBD2. The V and J ends lost 3 bases and 0 bases, in that order; junction bases with no gene match: 8. Per germline, CDR1 DFQATT and CDR2 SNEGSKA (reference sequence). This CDR3 region has 16 residues. CDR3 sequence reads: CSARTQPGGSTDTQYF. CDR3 nucleotides: TGCAGTGCTAGGACACAACCGGGAGGGAGCACAGATACGCAGTATTTT.

This clonotype has just a few counts. The rearrangement links TRBV29-1 to TRBJ2-3; 7 bases match TRBD2. Germline V gives CDR1 SQVTM, CDR2 ANQGSEA. With 3 bases clipped from V and 6 bases from J, the junction kept 6 bases outside the gene matches. The CDR3 is 13 residues long. The CDR3 reads CSVDWGGFDTQYF. In nucleotides, the CDR3 is TGCAGCGTTGATTGGGGGGGGTTCGATACGCAGTATTTT.

V is TRBV11-2 and J is TRBJ2-4; tentative D call: TRBD1 (5 bases). This CDR3 contains 13 residues. CDR1 is SGHAT, CDR2 FQNNGV, per germline. V was pared by 5 bases and J by 9 bases, with 14 bases between. CDR3 DNA sequence: TGTGCCAGCAGCACCTCCCGTACAGGCATTCAGTACTTC. Translated: CASSTSRTGIQYF.

The rearrangement uses TRBV18 and TRBJ2-7, with 10 bases aligning to TRBD2. The CDR3 has 17 residues. Losses at the gene ends were 3 bases for V and 2 bases for J; bases not matched to a gene: 10. Germline CDR1 reads KGHSH; CDR2 reads LQKENI. The CDR3 here is CASSPDSGGSSPYEQYF. Written as DNA, the CDR3 is TGTGCCAGCTCACCCGATAGCGGGGGGTCTAGCCCCTACGAGCAGTACTTC.

This rearrangement joins TRBV28 to TRBJ2-7, with D unclear. CDR1 and CDR2 (germline): MDHEN, SYDVKM. V was clipped by 7 bases and J by 3 bases, with 16 bases between them. The CDR3 is 14 residues long. The CDR3 sequence is CASNPQDGYYEQYF. The CDR3 DNA reads as TGTGCCAGCAATCCTCAGGACGGGTACTACGAGCAGTACTTC.

This clonotype was observed a few times. The genes are TRBV6-5 and TRBJ2-2; D not resolved. Germline lookup yields CDR1 MNHEY and CDR2 SVGAGI. The ends were cut back, 3 bases at V and 7 bases at J, with 9 bases in the middle. The CDR3 has 13 amino acids. This CDR3 reads CASSYGPDGELFF. CDR3 coding DNA: TGTGCCAGCAGTTATGGGCCTGACGGGGAGCTGTTTTTT.